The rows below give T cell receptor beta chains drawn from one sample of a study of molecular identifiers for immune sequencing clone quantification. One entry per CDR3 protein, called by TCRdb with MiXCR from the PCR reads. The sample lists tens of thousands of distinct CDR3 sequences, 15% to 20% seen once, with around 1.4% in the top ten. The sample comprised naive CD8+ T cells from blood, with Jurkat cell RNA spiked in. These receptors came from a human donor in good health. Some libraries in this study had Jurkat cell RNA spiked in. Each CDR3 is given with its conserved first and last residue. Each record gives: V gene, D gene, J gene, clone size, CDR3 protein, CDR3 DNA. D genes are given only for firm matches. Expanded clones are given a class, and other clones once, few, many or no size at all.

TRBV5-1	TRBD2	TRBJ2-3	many	CASSLARVAGVVRDTQYF	TGCGCCAGCAGCTTGGCGCGGGTTGCGGGAGTTGTCAGAGATACGCAGTATTTT
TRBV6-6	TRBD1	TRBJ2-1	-	CASSVTGQLPSYNEQFF	TGTGCCAGCAGCGTTACGGGACAGCTACCATCCTACAATGAGCAGTTCTTC
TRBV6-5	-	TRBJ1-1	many	CASSYGGTEAFF	TGTGCCAGCAGTTACGGTGGCACTGAAGCTTTCTTT
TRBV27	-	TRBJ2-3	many	CASTFFDGADTQYF	TGTGCCAGCACCTTTTTCGATGGGGCAGATACGCAGTATTTT
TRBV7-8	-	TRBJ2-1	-	CASSLRGDPSYNEQFF	TGTGCCAGCAGCTTACGGGGAGATCCGTCCTACAATGAGCAGTTCTTC
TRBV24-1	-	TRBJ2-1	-	CATSDLSGGFEQFF	TGTGCCACCAGTGATTTGAGTGGAGGCTTTGAGCAGTTCTTC
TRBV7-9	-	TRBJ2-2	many	CASSLEIRGSGELFF	TGTGCCAGCAGCCTCGAGATACGGGGATCCGGGGAGCTGTTTTTT
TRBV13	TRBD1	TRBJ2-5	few	CASSGTTGADRGTQYF	TGTGCCAGCAGCGGAACGACAGGGGCTGACCGAGGGACCCAGTACTTC
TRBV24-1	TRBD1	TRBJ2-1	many	CATSDLKGALSYNEQFF	TGTGCCACCAGTGATTTGAAGGGGGCGCTTTCCTACAATGAGCAGTTCTTC
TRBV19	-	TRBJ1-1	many	CASSPGTGIDAFF	TGTGCCAGTAGTCCCGGGACGGGAATCGATGCTTTCTTT
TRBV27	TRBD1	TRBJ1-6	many	CASSLGTTGTNSPLHF	TGTGCCAGCAGTTTAGGAACGACAGGGACAAATTCACCCCTCCACTTT
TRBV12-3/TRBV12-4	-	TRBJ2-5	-	CASSSPTRGQGTQYF	TGTGCCAGCAGTTCCCCAACAAGGGGACAAGGGACCCAGTACTTC
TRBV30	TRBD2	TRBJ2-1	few	CAWSLGRGNEQFF	TGTGCCTGGAGTTTAGGGAGGGGCAATGAGCAGTTCTTC
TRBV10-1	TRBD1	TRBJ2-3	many	CASSESTLTVDRGADTQYF	TGCGCCAGCAGTGAGTCTACCCTTACGGTGGACAGGGGGGCAGATACGCAGTATTTT
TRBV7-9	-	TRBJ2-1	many	CASSLRVRGLYNEQFF	TGTGCCAGCAGCTTAAGGGTAAGGGGCCTCTACAATGAGCAGTTCTTC
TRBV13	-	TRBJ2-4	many	CASSLGSYETKNIQYF	TGTGCCAGCAGCTTAGGCTCGTACGAGACCAAAAACATTCAGTACTTC
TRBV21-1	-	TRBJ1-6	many	CARNNRDTPFGGFPPLHF	TGTGCCAGAAACAACCGGGACACCCCCTTCGGGGGATTCCCACCCCTCCACTTT
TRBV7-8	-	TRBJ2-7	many	CASSSETAFSYEQYF	TGTGCCAGCAGCTCGGAGACAGCCTTCTCCTACGAGCAGTACTTC
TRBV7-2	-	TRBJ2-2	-	CASSFNGVANTGELFF	TGTGCCAGCAGCTTTAACGGGGTCGCGAACACCGGGGAGCTGTTTTTT
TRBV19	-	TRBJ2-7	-	CASSWDGYEQYF	TGTGCCAGTAGCTGGGACGGATACGAGCAGTACTTC
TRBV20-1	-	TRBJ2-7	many	CSAKDVYEQYF	TGCAGTGCTAAAGATGTGTACGAGCAGTACTTC
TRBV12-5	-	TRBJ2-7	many	CASGSTDRSYEQYF	TGTGCTAGTGGTTCTACTGATCGATCCTACGAGCAGTACTTC
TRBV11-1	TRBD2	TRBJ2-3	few	CASSLEGLVADTQYF	TGTGCCAGCAGCTTAGAGGGACTAGTCGCAGATACGCAGTATTTT
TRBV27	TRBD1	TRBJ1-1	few	CASSSTGGMPDTEAFF	TGTGCCAGCAGTTCGACAGGGGGCATGCCGGACACTGAAGCTTTCTTT
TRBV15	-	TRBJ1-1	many	CATSRDSPPTTEAFF	TGTGCCACCAGCAGAGATTCCCCCCCCACCACTGAAGCTTTCTTT
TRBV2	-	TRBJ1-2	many	CASSEVGGGSYGYTF	TGTGCCAGCAGTGAAGTTGGAGGGGGAAGCTATGGCTACACCTTC
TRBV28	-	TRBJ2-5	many	CASSLFKVAETQYF	TGTGCCAGCAGTTTATTCAAGGTTGCGGAGACCCAGTACTTC
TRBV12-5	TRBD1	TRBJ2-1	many	CASVGGGSYNEQFF	TGTGCTAGTGTAGGGGGCGGCTCTTACAATGAGCAGTTCTTC